This T cell receptor (beta chain) was obtained from a study of blood T cell repertoires in COVID-19. This CDR3 contains 14 residues. The V gene's germline CDR1 is KGHSH and CDR2 LQKENI. V gave up 4 bases and J gave up 5 bases; unmatched junction bases: 5. The method was immunoSEQ multiplex PCR; TCRdb's version includes in-frame clones alone and lacks a portion of them. Of about 440,000 clones in the sample, roughly 88% are singletons; the top ten hold around an eighth. Sequencing used peripheral blood. The chain combines TRBV18 with TRBJ2-4; 7 bases fit TRBD1. This TCR came from a woman between 50 and 59 years old with COVID-19, enrolled during active disease. CDR3 protein: CASSRDRDQNIQYF. DNA of the CDR3: TGTGCCAGCTCACGCGACAGGGACCAAAACATTCAGTACTTC.